Presented here are 6 T cell receptor beta chains from one specimen sequenced in a study of blood T cell repertoires in COVID-19. TCRdb's table, derived via immunoSEQ multiplex PCR, lists solely in-frame clones and lacks some. The top ten hold roughly 3.6% of the sample, which has roughly 320,000 clones, 85% to 95% seen once. Sequenced material: PBMCs or T cells enriched from blood (not recorded which). The receptors here all came from a woman aged 25 to 39 who had been exposed to COVID-19.

This sequence joins TRBV7-9 and TRBJ2-7; 9 nucleotides match TRBD1. This CDR3 has 15 amino acids. V dropped 4 bases and J dropped 3; count of bases not matched to a gene: 7. Germline CDR1 reads SEHNR; CDR2 reads FQNEAQ (reference sequence). The CDR3 reads CASSSSTGGVYEQYF. CDR3 in DNA: TGTGCCAGCAGCTCCTCGACAGGGGGTGTCTACGAGCAGTACTTC.

This sequence joins TRBV5-8 and TRBJ1-3, with a weak D call TRBD1 (5 bases). V was cut by 4 bases and J by 8 bases, with 19 bases left in between. There are 15 residues in the CDR3. CDR1 and CDR2 (germline): SGHTS, YDEGEE. DNA of the CDR3: TGTGCCAGCAGCCCGTTGGGGACGCGGAGGGACACCATATATTTT. Its protein is CASSPLGTRRDTIYF.

The V gene is TRBV7-9, the J gene TRBJ2-7; 12 bases agree with TRBD1. Germline V gene lookup returns CDR1 SEHNR and CDR2 FQNEAQ (reference sequence). The CDR3 has 18 amino acids. V was clipped by 5 bases and J by 0 bases; unmatched bases: 11. CDR3 region: CASSTGTGGKEDSYEQYF. The CDR3 nucleotides read TGTGCCAGCAGCACCGGGACAGGGGGCAAGGAAGACTCCTACGAGCAGTACTTC.

This chain links TRBV30 with TRBJ1-2, with 10 bases lining up with TRBD1. The germline gives CDR1 GTSNPN, CDR2 SVGIG (reference sequence). CDR3 length: 13 residues. Trimming took 8 bases from V and 6 from J; bases not matched to a gene: 9. The CDR3 DNA sequence: TGTGCCAGTAGACAGGGGGCGACAGATGGCTACACCTTC. Amino acid sequence: CASRQGATDGYTF.

The chain employs TRBV18 and TRBJ1-5, with D maybe TRBD1 (5 bases). From germline, CDR1 is KGHSH and CDR2 LQKENI. The CDR3 consists of 16 residues. V shed 3 bases and J shed 6 bases, with 18 bases lying between them. The CDR3 coding sequence is TGTGCCAGCTCACCGGCAGGGTATAGGTTCGGTCAGCCCCAGCATTTT. Amino acid sequence: CASSPAGYRFGQPQHF.

This clone was observed a handful of times. J is TRBJ2-1 and V is TRBV7-3; 7 bases fit TRBD2. With V trimmed by 0 bases and J by 10 bases, 3 bases remained unmatched. The CDR3 consists of 13 residues. Germline values: CDR1 SGHTA, CDR2 FQGTGA. This chain's CDR3 is CASSLTAAGEQFF. The CDR3, as DNA: TGTGCCAGCAGCTTAACGGCAGCGGGGGAGCAGTTCTTC.